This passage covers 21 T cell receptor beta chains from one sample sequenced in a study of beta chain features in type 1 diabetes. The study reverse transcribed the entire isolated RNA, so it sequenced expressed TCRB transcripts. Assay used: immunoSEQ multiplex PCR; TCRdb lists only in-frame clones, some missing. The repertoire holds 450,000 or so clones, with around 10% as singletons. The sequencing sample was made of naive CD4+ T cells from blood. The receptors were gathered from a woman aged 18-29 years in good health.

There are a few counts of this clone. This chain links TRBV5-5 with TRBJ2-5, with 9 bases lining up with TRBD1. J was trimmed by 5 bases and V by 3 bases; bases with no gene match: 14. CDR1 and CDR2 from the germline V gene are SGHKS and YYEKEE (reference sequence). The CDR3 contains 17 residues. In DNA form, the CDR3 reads TGTGCCAGCAGCTCGATCTTCCGGACAGGGGAAAAGGAGACCCAGTACTTC. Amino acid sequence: CASSSIFRTGEKETQYF.

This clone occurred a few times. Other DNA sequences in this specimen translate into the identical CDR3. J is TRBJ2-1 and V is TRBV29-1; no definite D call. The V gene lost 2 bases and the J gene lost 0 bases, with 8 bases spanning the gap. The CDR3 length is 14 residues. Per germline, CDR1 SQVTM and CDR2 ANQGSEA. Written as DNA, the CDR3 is TGCAGCGTTGAATCTGTGAGCTCCTACAATGAGCAGTTCTTC. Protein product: CSVESVSSYNEQFF.

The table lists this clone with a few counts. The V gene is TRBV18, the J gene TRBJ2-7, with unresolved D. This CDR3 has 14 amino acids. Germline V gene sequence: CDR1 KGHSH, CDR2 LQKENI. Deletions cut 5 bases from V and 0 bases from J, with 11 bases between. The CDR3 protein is CASSGGSHSYEQYF. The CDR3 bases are TGTGCCAGCTCAGGCGGCAGTCACTCCTACGAGCAGTACTTC. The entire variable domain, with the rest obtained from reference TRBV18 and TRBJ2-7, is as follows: NAGVMQNPRHLVRRRGQEARLRCSPMKGHSHVYWYRQLPEEGLKFMVYLQKENIIDESGMPKERFSAEFPKEGPSILRIQQVVRGDSAAYFCASSGGSHSYEQYFGPGTRLTVT.

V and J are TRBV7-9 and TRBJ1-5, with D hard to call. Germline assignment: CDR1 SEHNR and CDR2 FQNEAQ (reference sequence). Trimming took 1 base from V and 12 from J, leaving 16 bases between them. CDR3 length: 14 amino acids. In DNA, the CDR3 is TGTGCCAGCAGCTTAGAAGCGAAGGGAACAGACCAGCATTTT. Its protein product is CASSLEAKGTDQHF.

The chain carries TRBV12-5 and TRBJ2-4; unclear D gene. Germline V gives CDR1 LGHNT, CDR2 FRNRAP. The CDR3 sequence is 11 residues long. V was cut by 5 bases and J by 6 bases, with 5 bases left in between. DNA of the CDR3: TGTGCTAGTGGTATCGGAAACATTCAGTACTTC. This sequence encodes CASGIGNIQYF.

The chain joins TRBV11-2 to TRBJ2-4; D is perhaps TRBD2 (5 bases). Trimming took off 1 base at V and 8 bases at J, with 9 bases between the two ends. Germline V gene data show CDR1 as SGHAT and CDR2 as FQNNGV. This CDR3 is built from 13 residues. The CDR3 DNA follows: TGTGCCAGCAGCTTAGGTCGGGGAGACATTCAGTACTTC. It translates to CASSLGRGDIQYF.

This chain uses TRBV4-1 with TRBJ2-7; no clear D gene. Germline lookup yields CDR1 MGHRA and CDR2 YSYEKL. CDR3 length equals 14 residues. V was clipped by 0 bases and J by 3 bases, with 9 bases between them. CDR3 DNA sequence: TGCGCCAGCAGCCAAGAGGGCCCTGACTACGAGCAGTACGTC. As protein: CASSQEGPDYEQYV.

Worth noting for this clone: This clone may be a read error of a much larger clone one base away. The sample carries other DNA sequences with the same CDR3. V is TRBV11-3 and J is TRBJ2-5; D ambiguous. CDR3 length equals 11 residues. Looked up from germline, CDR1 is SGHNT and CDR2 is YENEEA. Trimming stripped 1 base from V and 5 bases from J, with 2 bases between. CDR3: CASSLGETQYF. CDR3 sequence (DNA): TGTGCCAGCAGCTTAGGGGAGACCCAGTACTTC.

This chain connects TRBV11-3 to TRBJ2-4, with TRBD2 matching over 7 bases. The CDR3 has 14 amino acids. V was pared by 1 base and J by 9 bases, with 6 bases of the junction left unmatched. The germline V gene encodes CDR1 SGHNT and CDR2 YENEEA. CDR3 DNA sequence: TGTGCCAGCAGCTTAGGGGAGCGGGAAGGCATTCAGTACTTC. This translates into CASSLGEREGIQYF.

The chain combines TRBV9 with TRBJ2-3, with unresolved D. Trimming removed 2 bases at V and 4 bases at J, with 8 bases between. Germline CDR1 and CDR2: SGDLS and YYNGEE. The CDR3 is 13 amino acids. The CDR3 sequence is CASSVNSADTQYF. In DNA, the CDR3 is TGTGCCAGCAGCGTTAATTCGGCAGATACGCAGTATTTT.

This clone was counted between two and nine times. The CDR3 region is CASSFIAGANEQFF. Here the CDR3 DNA reads TGTGCCAGCAGCTTCATAGCGGGGGCCAATGAGCAGTTCTTC. This chain links TRBV5-6 with TRBJ2-1; TRBD2 matches at 9 bases. V was pared by 2 bases and J by 6 bases, with 3 bases of the junction left unmatched. Germline V gene lookup returns CDR1 SGHDT and CDR2 YYEEEE. The CDR3 runs to 14 residues.

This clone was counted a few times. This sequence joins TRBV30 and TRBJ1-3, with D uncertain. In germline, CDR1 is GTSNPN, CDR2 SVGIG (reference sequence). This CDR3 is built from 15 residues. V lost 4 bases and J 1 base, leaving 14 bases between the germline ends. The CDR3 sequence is CAWIGRRYSGNTIYF. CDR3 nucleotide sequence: TGTGCCTGGATTGGCCGACGATATTCTGGAAACACCATATATTTT.

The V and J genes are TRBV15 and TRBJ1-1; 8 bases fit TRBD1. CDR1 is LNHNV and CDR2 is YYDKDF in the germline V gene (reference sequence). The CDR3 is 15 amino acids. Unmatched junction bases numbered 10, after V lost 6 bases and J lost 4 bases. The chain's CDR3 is CATSVTGVRGTEAFF. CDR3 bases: TGTGCCACCAGTGTGACAGGGGTGCGTGGCACTGAAGCTTTCTTT.

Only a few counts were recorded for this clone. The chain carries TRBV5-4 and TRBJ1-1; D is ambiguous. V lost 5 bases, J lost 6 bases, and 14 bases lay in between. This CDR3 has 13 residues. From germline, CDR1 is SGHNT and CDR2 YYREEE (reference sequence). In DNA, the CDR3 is TGTGCCAGCAGACCCGGGCACCGGGCTGAAGCTTTCTTT. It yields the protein CASRPGHRAEAFF.

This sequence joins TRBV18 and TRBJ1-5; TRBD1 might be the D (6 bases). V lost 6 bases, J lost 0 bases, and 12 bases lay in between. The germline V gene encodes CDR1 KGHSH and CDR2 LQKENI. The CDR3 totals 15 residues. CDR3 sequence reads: CASSRGGSSNQPQHF. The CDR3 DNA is TGTGCCAGCTCCCGGGGGGGCAGTAGCAATCAGCCCCAGCATTTT. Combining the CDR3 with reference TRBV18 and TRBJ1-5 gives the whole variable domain NAGVMQNPRHLVRRRGQEARLRCSPMKGHSHVYWYRQLPEEGLKFMVYLQKENIIDESGMPKERFSAEFPKEGPSILRIQQVVRGDSAAYFCASSRGGSSNQPQHFGDGTRLSIL.

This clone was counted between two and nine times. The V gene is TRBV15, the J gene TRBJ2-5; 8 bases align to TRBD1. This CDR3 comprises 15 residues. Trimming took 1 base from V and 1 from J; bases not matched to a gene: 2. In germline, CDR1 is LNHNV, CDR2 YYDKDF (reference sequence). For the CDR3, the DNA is TGTGCCACCAGCAGAGGACAGGGGTCCCAAGAGACCCAGTACTTC. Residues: CATSRGQGSQETQYF.

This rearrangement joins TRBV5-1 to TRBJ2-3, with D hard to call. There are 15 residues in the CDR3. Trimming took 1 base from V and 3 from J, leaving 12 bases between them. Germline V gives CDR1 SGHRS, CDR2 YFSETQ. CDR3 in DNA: TGCGCCAGCAGCTTGACAGCAGGACGTACAGATACGCAGTATTTT. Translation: CASSLTAGRTDTQYF.

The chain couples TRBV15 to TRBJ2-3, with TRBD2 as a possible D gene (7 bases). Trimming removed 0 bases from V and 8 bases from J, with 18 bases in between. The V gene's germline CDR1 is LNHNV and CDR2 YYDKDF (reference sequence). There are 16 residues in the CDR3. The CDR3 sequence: CATSRDRGREKGTQYF. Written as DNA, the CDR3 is TGTGCCACCAGCAGAGATCGGGGGCGGGAGAAGGGTACGCAGTATTTT.

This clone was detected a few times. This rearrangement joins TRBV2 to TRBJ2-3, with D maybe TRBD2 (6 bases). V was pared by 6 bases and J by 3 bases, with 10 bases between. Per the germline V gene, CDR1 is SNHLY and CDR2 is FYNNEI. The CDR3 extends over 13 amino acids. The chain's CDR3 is CASSRERTDTQYF. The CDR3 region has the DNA TGTGCCAGCAGCCGGGAGCGGACAGATACGCAGTATTTT.

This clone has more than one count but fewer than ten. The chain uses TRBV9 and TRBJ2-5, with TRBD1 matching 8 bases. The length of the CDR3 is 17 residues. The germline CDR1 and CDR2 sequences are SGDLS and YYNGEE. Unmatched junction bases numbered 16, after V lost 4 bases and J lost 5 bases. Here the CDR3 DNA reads TGTGCCAGCAGCTCAAACGGAACAGGGGGGAACCCCGAGACCCAGTACTTC. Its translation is CASSSNGTGGNPETQYF.

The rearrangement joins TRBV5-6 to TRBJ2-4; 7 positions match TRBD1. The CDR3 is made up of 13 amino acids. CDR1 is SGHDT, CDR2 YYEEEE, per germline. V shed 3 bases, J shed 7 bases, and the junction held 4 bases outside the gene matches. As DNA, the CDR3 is TGTGCCAGCAGCTCGACAGGGTTGAACATTCAGTACTTC. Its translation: CASSSTGLNIQYF.